This T cell receptor (beta chain) stems from a study of beta chain features in type 1 diabetes. The CDR3 sequence is 16 residues long. In germline, CDR1 is SGHRS, CDR2 YFSETQ. Germline trimming cut 4 bases from V and 9 bases from J; bases unmatched to any gene: 13. Study observations and caveats: Healthy donors had naive, central memory and Treg TCRB repertoires that appeared less similar than those seen among patients. Type 1 diabetes patients had fewer VDJ junction insertions and more deletions. Shorter TCRB CDR3s, moderately but significantly so, marked every one of the four CD4+ subsets in Type 1 diabetes patients. Although PCR might favor shorter templates, it would do so equally in patients and controls.

Donors underwent one heparinised blood draw, about 0.12 L on average. Of note for this clone: What it binds is not known.

cDNA synthesis used the whole RNA isolate, giving expressed TCRB sequences. TCRdb's table, derived via immunoSEQ multiplex PCR, lists solely in-frame clones and lacks some. The table shows some 700,000 clones, with 13% occurring only once. The specimen was naive CD4+ T cells from blood. The chain recombines TRBV5-1 with TRBJ1-6; 7 bases align to TRBD1. The clonotype comes from a man in his late teens or twenties with type 1 diabetes. The CDR3 protein is CASSPLSGTAGSPLHF. CDR3 DNA sequence: TGCGCCAGCAGCCCACTATCCGGGACAGCGGGTTCACCCCTCCACTTT.